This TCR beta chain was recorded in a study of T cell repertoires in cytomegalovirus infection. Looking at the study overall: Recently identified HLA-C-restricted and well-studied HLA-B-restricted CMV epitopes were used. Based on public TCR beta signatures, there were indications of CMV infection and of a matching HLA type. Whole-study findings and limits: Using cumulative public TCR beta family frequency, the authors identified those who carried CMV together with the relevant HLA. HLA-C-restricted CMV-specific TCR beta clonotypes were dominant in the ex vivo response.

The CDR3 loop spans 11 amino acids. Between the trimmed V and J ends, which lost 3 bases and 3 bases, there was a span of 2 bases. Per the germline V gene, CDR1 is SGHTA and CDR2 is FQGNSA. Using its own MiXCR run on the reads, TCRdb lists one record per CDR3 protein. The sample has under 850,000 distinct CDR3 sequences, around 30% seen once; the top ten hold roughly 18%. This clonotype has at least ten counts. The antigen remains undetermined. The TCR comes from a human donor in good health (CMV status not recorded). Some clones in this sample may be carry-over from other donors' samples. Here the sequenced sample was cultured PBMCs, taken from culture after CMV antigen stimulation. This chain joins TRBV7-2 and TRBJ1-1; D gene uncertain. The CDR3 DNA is TGTGCCAGCAGCTTTGACACTGAAGCTTTCTTT. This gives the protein CASSFDTEAFF.